The entry below describes one TCR beta chain. The sample holds many counts of this clonotype. No antigen is known for it. No base quality information exists; no much larger clone differs at one position. The sample's treatment or condition label, in plain terms: allogeneic hematopoietic cell transplantation with graft depleted of TCRalphabeta T cells and CD19 B cells. The children who served as transplant recipients had been given grafts of TCRalphabeta/CD19-depleted allogeneic hematopoietic cells. The germline V gene (reference sequence) gives CDR1 as DFQATT and CDR2 as SNEGSKA. Counted from cysteine to phenylalanine, this CDR3 has 15 amino acids. Solely the CDR3 DNA is kept, with 45 bases framed from the first base. Trimming accounts for 3 bases at V and 11 bases at J, while the number of junction bases matched to no gene is 15. The library was built by means of PCR. The reads were generated on an Illumina HiSeq 2500. Molecular barcoding was employed in the preparation of TCR libraries, with unique molecular identifiers being used to normalize TCRbeta repertoire quantification. The raw public reads went through TCRdb reprocessing: fastp at Q25, MiXCR clone calling, in-frame beta chains kept. Every entry covers one CDR3 protein and lists the most common genes and DNA from its rows. In this sample the table shows around 300,000 distinct CDR3 sequences, less than 9.5% of which occur a single time. The ten largest clones represent 8.5% to 9.5% of the sample.

The sample comes from a study of T-cell reconstitution after alpha-beta-depleted transplantation in children (dated by TCRdb to about 2016). In terms of the full investigation: The study quantitatively tracked T-cell immune reconstitution after TCRalphabeta/CD19-depleted allogeneic hematopoietic cell transplantation in children using TCR repertoire profiling.

Overall study results and their limits: Hyperexpanded clone frequencies declined over subsequent months; after one year, T-cell counts and TCRbeta diversity were mostly attributed to newly produced T cells. About two months after transplant, the apparently early recovery of alphabetaT-cell counts reportedly depended on just several hundred clones that had expanded rapidly and came from non-depleted graft cells. In some patients, high TCRbeta diversity at day 60 was attributed to recipient T cells and intrathymic progenitors that had survived conditioning.

This TCR was sampled from a female patient aged 2-9 years who had a stem cell transplant for Fanconi anemia, so the T cells may come from the graft donor. The sample in question was peripheral blood, obtained 360 days after TCRalphabeta/CD19-depleted stem cell transplant. The chain uses TRBV20-1 and TRBJ1-4, with 7 bases aligning to TRBD1. CDR3 region: CSARVLTGLRDKLFF. In nucleotides, the sequence is TGCAGTGCTAGGGTCCTGACAGGGTTGAGAGACAAACTGTTTTTT.